The 8 T cell receptor beta chains below come from one sample, sequenced in a study of identifying expanded T cells in peripheral blood. Profiling relied on immunoSEQ multiplex PCR, and the TCRdb table lists in-frame clones only, not all of them. This sample carries roughly 75,000 clones, roughly 88% of them seen once, and the ten largest clones take 3% to 3.5%. Material: blood. These receptors were obtained from a person aged 18 to 75 in good health.

The chain links TRBV6-5 to TRBJ2-1; D gene ambiguous. The CDR3 length is 13 residues. V was cut by 4 bases and J by 4 bases, with 8 bases left in between. Germline CDR1 reads MNHEY; CDR2 reads SVGAGI. CDR3 sequence (DNA): TGTGCCAGCAGTTCCCGCGATTACAATGAGCAGTTCTTC. Its translation is CASSSRDYNEQFF.

The chain employs TRBV28 and TRBJ2-6; no firm D call. Per the germline V gene, CDR1 is MDHEN and CDR2 is SYDVKM. The V end was cut by 5 bases, the J end by 2 bases, with 1 base between. The CDR3 is 12 residues long. This chain's CDR3 is CASSTGANVLTF. CDR3 bases: TGTGCCAGCAGTACTGGGGCCAACGTCCTGACTTTC.

The V gene is TRBV28, the J gene TRBJ2-6; 12 bases are a match to TRBD1. CDR3 length: 14 amino acids. The germline V gene encodes CDR1 MDHEN and CDR2 SYDVKM. Trimming removed 5 bases from V and 12 bases from J; junction bases left unmatched: 5. The CDR3 region has the DNA TGTGCCAGCAGTCCGGGACAGGGGGCACCCGTCCTGACTTTC. Amino acid sequence: CASSPGQGAPVLTF. Full variable domain (outside the CDR3, taken from reference TRBV28 and TRBJ2-6): DVKVTQSSRYLVKRTGEKVFLECVQDMDHENMFWYRQDPGLGLRLIYFSYDVKMKEKGDIPEGYSVSREKKERFSLILESASTNQTSMYLCASSPGQGAPVLTFGAGSRLTVL.

The chain joins TRBV29-1 to TRBJ2-7, with D possibly being TRBD2 (6 bases). The CDR3 sequence is 16 residues long. Deletions cut 0 bases from V and 0 bases from J, with 15 bases between. Germline V CDR1 and CDR2: SQVTM, ANQGSEA. This chain's CDR3 is CSVEDVAGPSSYEQYF. DNA for the CDR3: TGCAGCGTTGAAGATGTCGCGGGACCGAGCTCCTACGAGCAGTACTTC.

The chain carries TRBV7-8 and TRBJ1-1; 11 bases are a match to TRBD1. The germline CDR1 and CDR2 sequences are SGHVS and FQNEAQ. V lost 2 bases to trimming and J lost 10 bases; unmatched junction nucleotides: 3. The CDR3 has 13 amino acids. This chain's CDR3 is CASSLWGTGGAFF. The CDR3 region has the DNA TGTGCCAGCAGCTTATGGGGGACAGGGGGAGCTTTCTTT. The entire variable domain, with the rest obtained from reference TRBV7-8 and TRBJ1-1, is as follows: GAGVSQSPRYKVAKRGQDVALRCDPISGHVSLFWYQQALGQGPEFLTYFQNEAQLDKSGLPSDRFFAERPEGSVSTLKIQRTQQEDSAVYLCASSLWGTGGAFFGQGTRLTVV.

The sample holds one count of this clone. The chain uses TRBV9 and TRBJ1-4, with D maybe TRBD1 (6 bases). The length of the CDR3 is 15 residues. The germline V gene has CDR1 SGDLS and CDR2 YYNGEE. Trimming left V 0 bases short and J 7 bases short, with 13 bases between. The CDR3 DNA reads as TGTGCCAGCAGCGTAGATCCGGGACAAAGTGAAAAACTGTTTTTT. Translating gives CASSVDPGQSEKLFF.

The genes are TRBV4-2 and TRBJ2-7; 10 bases map to TRBD2. Trimming took 0 bases from V and 2 from J; bases not matched to a gene: 10. The germline gives CDR1 LGHNA, CDR2 YNFKEQ. The CDR3 spans 18 residues. This CDR3 reads CASSQDGLTLAGAYEQYF. As DNA, the CDR3 is TGTGCCAGCAGCCAAGATGGCCTCACTCTAGCGGGAGCCTACGAGCAGTACTTC.

The chain has TRBV30 and TRBJ1-2, with D perhaps matching TRBD1 (5 bases). The V gene's germline CDR1 is GTSNPN and CDR2 SVGIG (reference sequence). CDR3 size: 14 residues. V was pared by 2 bases and J by 2 bases, with 12 bases between. CDR3 residues: CAWSSGGRNYGYTF. CDR3 DNA: TGTGCCTGGAGTAGTGGGGGGAGGAACTATGGCTACACCTTC. The full variable domain, its missing parts supplied by reference TRBV30 and TRBJ1-2, is SQTIHQWPATLVQPVGSPLSLECTVEGTSNPNLYWYRQAAGRGLQLLFYSVGIGQISSEVPQNLSASRPQDRQFILSSKKLLLSDSGFYLCAWSSGGRNYGYTFGSGTRLTVV.